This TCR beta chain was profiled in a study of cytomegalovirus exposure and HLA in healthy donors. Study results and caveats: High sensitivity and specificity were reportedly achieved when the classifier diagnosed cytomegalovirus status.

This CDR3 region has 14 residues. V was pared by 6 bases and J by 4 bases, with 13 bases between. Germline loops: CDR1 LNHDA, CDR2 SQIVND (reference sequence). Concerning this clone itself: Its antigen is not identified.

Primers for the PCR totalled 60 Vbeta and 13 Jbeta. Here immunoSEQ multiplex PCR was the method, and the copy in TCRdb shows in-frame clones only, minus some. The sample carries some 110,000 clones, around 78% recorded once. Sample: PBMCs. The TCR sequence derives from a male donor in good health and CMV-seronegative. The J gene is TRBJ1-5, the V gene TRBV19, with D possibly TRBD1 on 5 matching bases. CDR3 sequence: CASSVNGGNQPQHF. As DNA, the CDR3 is TGTGCCAGTAGCGTAAACGGGGGAAATCAGCCCCAGCATTTT.